This T cell receptor beta chain appears in the sequencing data of a study of regulatory T cells in long-lasting Graves disease. At least ten counts were recorded for this clonotype. Arm-PCR of CDR3 regions and iRepertoire HTBI primers were used to build TCR beta libraries. MiXCR, applied by TCRdb to the multiplex PCR reads, yields one record per CDR3 protein. The sample lists 350,000 to 550,000 distinct CDR3 sequences; about 14% were seen once. Time point in this sample: newly diagnosed GD, antithyroid drugs for less than 3 months. Extracted RNA from PBMCs served as the source of the TCR library. The CDR3 totals 16 residues. Trimming removed 5 bases from V and 6 bases from J; junction bases left unmatched: 10. These sequences were also reported in another study, on T cells in Graves' hyperthyroidism and ophthalmopathy. From that study: The HTBI set primed first-round TCR CDR3 RT-PCR.

This chain connects TRBV12-3 or TRBV12-4 to TRBJ2-7; 13 nucleotides agree with TRBD2. The receptor was derived from a woman aged 50 to 60 with Graves disease. The specimen was peripheral blood mononuclear cells (PBMCs), collected at new diagnosis, from a patient treated with antithyroid drugs. This CDR3 is CASSTLGLAGEGEQYF. The CDR3 nucleotides are TGTGCCAGCAGTACACTAGGACTAGCGGGAGAAGGCGAGCAGTACTTC.